This TCR beta chain appears in the sequencing data of a study of post-analysis software for immune sequencing data (dated by TCRdb to between 2014 and 2017). For the study in its entirety: Disease courses on record covered relapsing-remitting, secondary progressive and progressive-relapsing multiple sclerosis, though some patients had no subtype annotation. Patient repertoires were compared against ten to eleven previously published healthy control repertoires from donors aged about 6 to 27 years. A subset of samples was prepared in parallel using single-end sample barcoding, then pooled and co-amplified after Illumina adapter ligation.

The study at large found these results: Multiple sclerosis patients had significantly lower normalized Chao1 diversity than controls, a result that suggests substantial peripheral T-cell clonal expansion. The multiple sclerosis patient group was slightly younger than the control group. When samples were clustered directly using the F measure, samples prepared in the same batch co-clustered strongly, which prompted a batch-effect correction. Significantly higher frequencies in patients than in controls were found for about five TRBV segments, including TRBV5-6, TRBV5-1 and TRBV20-1.

This clonotype was observed a handful of times. It lacks a known antigen. No base quality information exists; no much larger clone differs at one position. Libraries came from PCR. Reads for this sample came from an Illumina HiSeq 2500. Unique molecular identifiers were incorporated into TCR beta cDNA libraries to reduce PCR and sequencing biases. Roughly 500,000 cDNA molecules were obtained for every 1 to 10 million input T cells, so each molecule roughly corresponded to one T cell. Patient libraries were prepared and sequenced with the same protocol used for the earlier healthy control dataset. Within a given batch, samples were prepared together, multiplexed and sequenced on the same HiSeq lane. In the authors' own workflow: Raw barcoded reads were processed with MIGEC, discarding single-read molecular identifier groups before consensus assembly and CDR3 extraction. Clonotype tables were post-analysed with VDJtools, normalizing diversity by down-sampling all datasets to the smallest sample size. In repertoire overlap clustering, CDR3 amino acid sequences, but not nucleotide sequences, were matched to correct batch-related cross-sample contamination. The public reads were reanalyzed by TCRdb: fastp trimming at Q25, MiXCR alignment, in-frame beta chains only. Every distinct CDR3 protein forms one entry, paired with its most common genes and DNA. It is TCRdb's table, rather than the study itself, that gives the V and J calls and clone size. The sample profile shows fewer than 850,000 distinct CDR3 sequences; 30% of them were found once. The leading ten clones occupy more than 0.55% of the sample.

To demonstrate the VDJtools post-analysis software, the study profiled TCR beta repertoires from the peripheral blood of 10 to 15 young patients with multiple sclerosis. The multiple sclerosis patients were children and adolescents between roughly 6 and 16 years of age. In the germline V gene (reference sequence), CDR1 corresponds to DFQATT and CDR2 to SNEGSKA. Trimming takes 5 bases from V and 4 bases from J, and the germline ends sit 18 bases apart. Its CDR3 holds 15 amino acids, cysteine through phenylalanine. Of all the DNA, just the CDR3 is kept, 45 bases in frame from base 1. This clonotype originated in a girl aged 10 to 17 with multiple sclerosis. The rearranged segments are TRBV20-1 and TRBJ2-1, with a tentative D gene TRBD1 over 6 matching bases. The sample taken for sequencing was blood. The CDR3 reads as follows: CSARGRDTLYNEQFF. At the DNA level, the sequence is TGCAGTGCTCGAGGCCGGGACACTCTTTACAATGAGCAGTTCTTC.